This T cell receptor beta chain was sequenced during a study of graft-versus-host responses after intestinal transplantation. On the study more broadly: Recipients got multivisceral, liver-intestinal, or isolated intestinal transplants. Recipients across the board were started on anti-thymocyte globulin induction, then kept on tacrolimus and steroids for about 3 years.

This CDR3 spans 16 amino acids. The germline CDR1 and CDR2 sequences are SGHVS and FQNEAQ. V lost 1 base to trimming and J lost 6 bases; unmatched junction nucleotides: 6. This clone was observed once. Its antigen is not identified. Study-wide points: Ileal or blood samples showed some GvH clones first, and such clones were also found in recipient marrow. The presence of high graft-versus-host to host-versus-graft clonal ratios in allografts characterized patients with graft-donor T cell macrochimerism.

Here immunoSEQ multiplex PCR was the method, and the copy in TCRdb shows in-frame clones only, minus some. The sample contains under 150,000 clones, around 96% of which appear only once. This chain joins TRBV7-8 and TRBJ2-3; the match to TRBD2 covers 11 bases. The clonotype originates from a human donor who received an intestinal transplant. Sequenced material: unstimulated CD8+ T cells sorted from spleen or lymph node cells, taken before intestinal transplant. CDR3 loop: CASSLEVAGGPDTQYF. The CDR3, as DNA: TGTGCCAGCAGCTTAGAAGTAGCGGGAGGGCCGGATACGCAGTATTTT.